The 6 T cell receptor beta chains reported below all come from one sample, sequenced in a study of cytomegalovirus exposure and HLA in healthy donors. PCR amplification relied on 60 Vbeta primers (plus 13 Jbeta primers). This table comes from immunoSEQ multiplex PCR, and its TCRdb copy is limited to in-frame clones, with some not included. Of around 200,000 clones listed, around 80% were seen once; the top ten hold 2% to 2.5%. Sequenced sample: PBMCs. The receptors originated from a woman between 25 and 40 years old in good health and CMV-seropositive.

In its sample, this clone was seen a few times. The V gene is TRBV27, the J gene TRBJ2-2; a weak D match, TRBD2 (7 bases). CDR1 is MNHEY, CDR2 SMNVEV, per germline (reference sequence). Deletions cut 8 bases from V and 4 bases from J, with 20 bases between. CDR3 length equals 16 residues. CDR3 in DNA: TGTGCCAGCCAGAAATTTGGTGGGGGGGCCACCGGGGAGCTGTTTTTT. Protein product: CASQKFGGGATGELFF.

The sample holds one count of this clone. The chain recombines TRBV9 with TRBJ1-1; D may be TRBD1 (6 bases). This CDR3 has 15 residues. Germline V CDR1 and CDR2: SGDLS, YYNGEE. Trimming stripped 3 bases from V and 1 base from J, with 13 bases between. The CDR3 bases are TGTGCCAGCAGCGGAACGACAGGAACGAACACTGAAGCTTTCTTT. This codes for CASSGTTGTNTEAFF.

The V call is TRBV30, the J call TRBJ1-1; no clear D. V was cut by 7 bases and J by 1 base, with 13 bases left in between. CDR1 and CDR2 from the germline V gene are GTSNPN and SVGIG (reference sequence). This CDR3 has 13 amino acids. CDR3 sequence (DNA): TGTGCCTCAACCGGTGAGGGGAACACTGAAGCTTTCTTT. Amino acids: CASTGEGNTEAFF.

V is TRBV6-6 and J is TRBJ2-1; D is undetermined. CDR1 and CDR2 from the germline V gene are MNHNY and SVGAGI (reference sequence). This CDR3 region has 14 residues. V was clipped by 4 bases and J by 5 bases, with 12 bases between them. CDR3 sequence (DNA): TGTGCCAGCAGTTCCCCGCCCCAGAACAATGAGCAGTTCTTC. Protein sequence: CASSSPPQNNEQFF.

The V and J genes are TRBV15 and TRBJ2-4, with D unclear. The V and J ends lost 1 base and 2 bases respectively, with 15 bases between them. The CDR3 is 17 residues long. The germline gives CDR1 LNHNV, CDR2 YYDKDF (reference sequence). The CDR3 DNA follows: TGTGCCACCAGCAGAGTCAAGTCTACCTCATCCAAAAACATTCAGTACTTC. Protein product: CATSRVKSTSSKNIQYF.

The V gene is TRBV5-6, the J gene TRBJ1-1, with a possible D match to TRBD1 (6 bases). With 1 base removed from V and 1 base from J, the gap between germline ends came to 8 bases. Germline V gene lookup returns CDR1 SGHDT and CDR2 YYEEEE. CDR3 length: 14 residues. This CDR3 reads CASSLQGRNTEAFF. The CDR3 DNA reads as TGTGCCAGCAGCTTGCAGGGGAGGAACACTGAAGCTTTCTTT.